Below are 7 T cell receptor beta chains sequenced from a single sample in a study of shared clonotypes between healthy human individuals. Some clones are missing from TCRdb's copy, which holds only in-frame ones; the method was immunoSEQ multiplex PCR. Of under 2,500,000 clones listed, approximately 95% were seen once; the top ten hold 0.13%. The sequenced sample was naive CD4+ T cells sorted from blood. Subset given: CD45RA+ positively selected. Receptors were obtained from a young man in good health.

V gene TRBV7-9 combines with J gene TRBJ1-2; possible D gene TRBD1, 5 bases. V lost 8 bases to trimming and J lost 4 bases, with 8 bases between them. Germline-derived CDR1 and CDR2 are SEHNR and FQNEAQ (reference sequence). This CDR3 has 11 residues. The CDR3 DNA reads TGTGCCAGCGACAGCCCCTATGGCTACACCTTC. Its translation is CASDSPYGYTF.

DNA for the CDR3: TGTGCCATCAGTGACCCCAGTAGAAAGAACACTGAAGCTTTCTTT. It codes for CAISDPSRKNTEAFF. The J gene is TRBJ1-1, the V gene TRBV10-3; no reliable D call. From germline, CDR1 is ENHRY and CDR2 SYGVKD. V was cut by 3 bases and J by 1 base, with 12 bases left in between. The CDR3 is 15 amino acids.

The V call is TRBV6-6, the J call TRBJ2-1; D is tentatively TRBD1 or TRBD2 (6 bases each). This CDR3 is built from 16 residues. The ends were cut back, 6 bases at V and 0 bases at J, with 15 bases in the middle. Germline V gives CDR1 MNHNY, CDR2 SVGAGI (reference sequence). CDR3 nucleotide sequence: TGTGCCAGCAGCTTAGAGGGGGGCAGCTCCTACAATGAGCAGTTCTTC. Translating gives CASSLEGGSSYNEQFF.

The rearrangement joins TRBV27 to TRBJ2-7; D is perhaps TRBD1 (6 bases). Trimming took 3 bases from V and 1 from J, leaving 7 bases between them. Germline lookup yields CDR1 MNHEY and CDR2 SMNVEV (reference sequence). The CDR3 sequence is 13 residues long. The CDR3 DNA reads as TGTGCCAGCAGTTTCAGGGGTTCCTACGAGCAGTACTTC. This gives the protein CASSFRGSYEQYF.

This sequence joins TRBV7-9 and TRBJ2-3, with D possibly TRBD1 on 6 matching bases. The CDR3 contains 17 residues. V was clipped by 5 bases and J by 4 bases, with 22 bases between them. CDR1 and CDR2 (germline): SEHNR, FQNEAQ (reference sequence). In DNA form, the CDR3 reads TGTGCCAGCAGCCGCGGACAGTTGATTCAGTTGGCAGATACGCAGTATTTT. Protein: CASSRGQLIQLADTQYF.

The chain couples TRBV9 to TRBJ2-2; 10 bases align to TRBD1. The germline CDR1 and CDR2 sequences are SGDLS and YYNGEE. The ends lost 4 bases at V and 6 bases at J; junction bases unmatched: 9. This CDR3 contains 16 residues. CDR3 in amino acids: CASSRPGQGKSGELFF. The DNA for the CDR3 is TGTGCCAGCAGCAGACCGGGACAGGGGAAATCCGGGGAGCTGTTTTTT.

This rearrangement joins TRBV7-2 to TRBJ2-5; D tentatively reads TRBD1 or TRBD2 (6 bases each). The CDR3 extends over 16 amino acids. Germline V lookup: CDR1 SGHTA, CDR2 FQGNSA. V gave up 2 bases and J gave up 0 bases, with 13 bases separating them. CDR3 nucleotide sequence: TGTGCCAGCAGCTTAAGGGGGACGGGAGACCAAGAGACCCAGTACTTC. This translates into CASSLRGTGDQETQYF.